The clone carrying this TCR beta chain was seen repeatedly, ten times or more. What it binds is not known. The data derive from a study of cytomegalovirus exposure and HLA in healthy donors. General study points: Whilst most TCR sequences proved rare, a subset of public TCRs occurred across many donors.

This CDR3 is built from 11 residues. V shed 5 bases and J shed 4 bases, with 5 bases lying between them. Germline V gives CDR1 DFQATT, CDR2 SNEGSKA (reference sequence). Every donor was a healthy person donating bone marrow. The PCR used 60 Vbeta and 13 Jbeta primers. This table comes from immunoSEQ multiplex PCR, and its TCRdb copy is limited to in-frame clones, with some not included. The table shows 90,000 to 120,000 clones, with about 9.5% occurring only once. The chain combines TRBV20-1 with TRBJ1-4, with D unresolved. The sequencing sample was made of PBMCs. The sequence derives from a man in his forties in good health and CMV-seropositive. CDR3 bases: TGCAGTGCTGCGGTTAATGAAAAACTGTTTTTT. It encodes CSAAVNEKLFF.